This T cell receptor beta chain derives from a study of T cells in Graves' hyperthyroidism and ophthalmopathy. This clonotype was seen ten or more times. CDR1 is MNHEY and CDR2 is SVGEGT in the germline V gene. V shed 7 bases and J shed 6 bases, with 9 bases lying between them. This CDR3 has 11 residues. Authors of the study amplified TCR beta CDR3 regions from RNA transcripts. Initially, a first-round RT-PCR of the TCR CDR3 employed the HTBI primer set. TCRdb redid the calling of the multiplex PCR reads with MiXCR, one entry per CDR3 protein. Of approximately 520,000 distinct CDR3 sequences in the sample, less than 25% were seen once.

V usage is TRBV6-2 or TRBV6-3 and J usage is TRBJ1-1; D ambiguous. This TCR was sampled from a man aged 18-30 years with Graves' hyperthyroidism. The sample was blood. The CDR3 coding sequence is TGTGCCAGCACCCACGGGCCTGAAGCTTTCTTT. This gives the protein CASTHGPEAFF.